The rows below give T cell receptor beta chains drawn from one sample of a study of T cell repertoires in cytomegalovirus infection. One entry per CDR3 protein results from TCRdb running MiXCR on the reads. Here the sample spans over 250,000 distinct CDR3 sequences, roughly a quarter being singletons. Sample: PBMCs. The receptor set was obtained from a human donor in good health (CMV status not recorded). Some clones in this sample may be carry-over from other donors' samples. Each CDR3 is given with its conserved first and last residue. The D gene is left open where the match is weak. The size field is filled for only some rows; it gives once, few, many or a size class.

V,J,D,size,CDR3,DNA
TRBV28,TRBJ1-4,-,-,CASSSGGGRKLFF,TGTGCCAGCAGTTCTGGGGGGGGGCGAAAACTGTTTTTT
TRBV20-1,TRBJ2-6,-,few,CSAREGTSGANVLTF,TGCAGTGCTAGAGAAGGGACAAGTGGGGCCAACGTCCTGACTTTC
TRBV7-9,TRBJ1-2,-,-,CASSPRDTIYGFTF,TGTGCCAGCAGCCCTAGGGACACCATTTATGGCTTCACCTTC
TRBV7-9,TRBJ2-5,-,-,CASSPPDSDSQETQYF,TGTGCCAGCAGCCCACCCGACAGTGACTCTCAAGAGACCCAGTACTTC
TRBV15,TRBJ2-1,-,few,CATSARHRNEQFF,TGTGCCACCAGCGCCCGACACCGGAACGAGCAGTTCTTC
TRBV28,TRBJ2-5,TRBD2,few,CASSLSLAGGQETQYF,TGTGCCAGCAGTTTATCGCTAGCGGGGGGGCAAGAGACCCAGTACTTC
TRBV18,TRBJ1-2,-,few,CASSTADRIGYTF,TGTGCCAGCTCAACAGCAGACCGTATTGGCTACACCTTC
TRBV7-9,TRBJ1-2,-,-,CASSQEVYGYTF,TGTGCCAGCAGCCAAGAGGTTTATGGCTACACCTTC
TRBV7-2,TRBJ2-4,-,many,CASSLASAGINIQYF,TGTGCCAGCAGCTTAGCATCGGCCGGAATAAACATTCAGTACTTC
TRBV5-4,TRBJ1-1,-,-,CASSLKGLENTEAFF,TGTGCCAGCAGCTTGAAGGGACTCGAGAACACTGAAGCTTTCTTT
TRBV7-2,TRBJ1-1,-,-,CASSPRPGTTNTEAFF,TGTGCCAGCAGCCCTCGGCCCGGGACAACTAACACTGAAGCTTTCTTT
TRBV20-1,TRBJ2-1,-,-,CSAHRQPNEQFF,TGCAGTGCTCACCGTCAGCCAAATGAGCAGTTCTTC
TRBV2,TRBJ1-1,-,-,CASSERGNEGVAEAFF,TGTGCCAGCAGTGAAAGGGGAAATGAGGGGGTCGCTGAAGCTTTCTTT
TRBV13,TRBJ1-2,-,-,CASSLGRQGGYTF,TGTGCCAGCAGCTTAGGCCGGCAGGGTGGCTACACCTTC
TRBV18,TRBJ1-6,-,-,CASSPAGANSPLHF,TGTGCCAGCTCACCAGCAGGGGCCAATTCACCCCTCCACTTT
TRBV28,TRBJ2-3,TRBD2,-,CASSRYTSGGTDTQYF,TGTGCCAGCAGTCGATACACTAGCGGGGGCACAGATACGCAGTATTTT
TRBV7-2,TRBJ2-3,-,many,CASSPSRDPTDTQYF,TGTGCCAGCAGCCCCTCAAGGGACCCCACAGATACGCAGTATTTT
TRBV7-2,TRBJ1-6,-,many,CASSFRGGAYNSPLHF,TGTGCCAGCAGCTTTAGGGGAGGTGCCTATAATTCACCCCTCCACTTT
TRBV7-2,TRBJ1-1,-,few,CASSLQGTLNTEAFF,TGTGCCAGCAGCTTACAGGGGACTTTGAACACTGAAGCTTTCTTT
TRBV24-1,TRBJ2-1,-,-,CATSDPGLDTSYNEQFF,TGTGCCACCAGTGATCCGGGGCTCGATACCTCCTACAATGAGCAGTTCTTC
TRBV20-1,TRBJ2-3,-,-,CSAKRSRATDTQYF,TGCAGTGCAAAGAGGAGCAGGGCGACAGATACGCAGTATTTT
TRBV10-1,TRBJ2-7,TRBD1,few,CASSEGGLGEQYF,TGCGCCAGCAGTGAAGGGGGCCTTGGCGAGCAGTACTTC
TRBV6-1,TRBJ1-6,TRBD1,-,CASRAETGQDGLHF,TGTGCCAGCAGAGCCGAAACCGGACAGGACGGGTTACACTTT
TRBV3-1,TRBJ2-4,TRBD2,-,CASSQDRGTRGGGGTKNIQYF,TGTGCCAGCAGCCAAGATCGTGGGACGCGGGGGGGGGGAGGAACCAAAAACATTCAGTACTTC
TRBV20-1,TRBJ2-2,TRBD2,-,CSAVPGAGGVTGELFF,TGCAGTGCTGTCCCTGGAGCGGGGGGCGTAACCGGGGAGCTGTTTTTT
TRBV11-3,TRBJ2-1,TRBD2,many,CASSVSGGVWNEQFF,TGTGCCAGCAGCGTCAGCGGGGGGGTTTGGAATGAGCAGTTCTTC
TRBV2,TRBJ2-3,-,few,CASTGNSLTDTQYF,TGTGCCAGCACGGGGAACAGCCTCACAGATACGCAGTATTTT
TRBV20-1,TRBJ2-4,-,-,CSGAGAKNIQYF,TGCAGTGGCGCCGGGGCCAAAAACATTCAGTACTTC
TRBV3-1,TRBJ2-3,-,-,CASSQEGTDTQYF,TGTGCCAGCAGCCAAGAAGGCACAGATACGCAGTATTTT
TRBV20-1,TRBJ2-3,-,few,CSASSMGTDTQYF,TGCAGTGCTAGTAGTATGGGCACAGATACGCAGTATTTT
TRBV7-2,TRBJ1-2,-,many,CASSNNRNTRVNGYTF,TGTGCCAGCAGCAACAACAGGAACACCAGGGTCAATGGCTACACCTTC
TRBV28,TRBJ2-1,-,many,CASSPPSGENEQFF,TGTGCCAGCAGTCCCCCATCCGGTGAGAATGAGCAGTTCTTC
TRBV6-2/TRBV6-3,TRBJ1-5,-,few,CASIKGPMVGQPQHF,TGTGCCAGCATCAAGGGTCCCATGGTCGGTCAGCCCCAGCATTTT
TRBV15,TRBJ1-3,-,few,CATSRVRQTSGNTIYF,TGTGCCACCAGCAGAGTGAGGCAGACCTCTGGAAACACCATATATTTT
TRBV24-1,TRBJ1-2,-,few,CATSDAGVSNYGYTF,TGTGCCACCAGTGACGCAGGGGTATCTAACTATGGCTACACCTTC
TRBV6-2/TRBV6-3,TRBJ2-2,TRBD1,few,CASSHRGANTGELFF,TGTGCCAGCAGCCACAGGGGAGCGAACACCGGGGAGCTGTTTTTT
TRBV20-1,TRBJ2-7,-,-,CSVDGPSYEQYF,TGCAGTGTCGACGGGCCTTCCTACGAGCAGTACTTC
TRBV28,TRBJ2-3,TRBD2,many,CASSSPIAGSTDTQYF,TGTGCCAGCAGTTCCCCTATAGCGGGAAGCACAGATACGCAGTATTTT
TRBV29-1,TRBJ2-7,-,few,CSVITGIWPYEQYF,TGCAGCGTAATTACAGGGATTTGGCCCTACGAGCAGTACTTC
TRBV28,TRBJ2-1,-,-,CASSLEEPASEYYNEQFF,TGTGCCAGCAGTTTAGAAGAGCCGGCTAGCGAGTACTACAATGAGCAGTTCTTC
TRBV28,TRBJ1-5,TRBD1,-,CASSLDRGRDQPQHF,TGTGCCAGCAGTTTGGACAGGGGCCGAGATCAGCCCCAGCATTTT
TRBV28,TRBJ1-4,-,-,CASSSVTGNEKLFF,TGTGCCAGCAGTTCAGTTACAGGGAATGAAAAACTGTTTTTT
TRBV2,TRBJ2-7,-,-,CASTPSGGTASYEQYF,TGTGCCAGCACACCCTCCGGCGGGACGGCCTCCTACGAGCAGTACTTC
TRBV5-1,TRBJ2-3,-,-,CASSQEAPGQYF,TGCGCCAGCAGCCAGGAAGCTCCCGGGCAGTATTTT
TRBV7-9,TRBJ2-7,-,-,CASSTPIGGIYEQYF,TGTGCCAGCAGCACGCCCATCGGGGGCATCTACGAGCAGTACTTC
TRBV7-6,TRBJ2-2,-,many,CASSLFNTGELFF,TGTGCCAGCAGCTTATTTAACACCGGGGAGCTGTTTTTT
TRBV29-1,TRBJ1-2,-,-,CSVAQGGLSGGYTF,TGCAGCGTTGCCCAGGGTGGACTATCAGGTGGCTACACCTTC
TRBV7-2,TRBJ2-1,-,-,CASSLASGSEQFF,TGTGCCAGCAGCTTAGCGTCCGGAAGTGAGCAGTTCTTC
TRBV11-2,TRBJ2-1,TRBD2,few,CASSTPGTSSYNEQFF,TGTGCCAGCAGCACGCCCGGGACTAGCTCCTACAATGAGCAGTTCTTC
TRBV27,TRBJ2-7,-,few,CASSPQGSFYEQYF,TGTGCCAGCAGTCCTCAGGGGTCCTTCTACGAGCAGTACTTC
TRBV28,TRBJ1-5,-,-,CASTSPGLGQPQHF,TGTGCCAGCACCTCCCCAGGGCTTGGTCAGCCCCAGCATTTT
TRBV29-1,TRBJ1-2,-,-,CSVAGQGVGYTF,TGCAGCGTTGCCGGGCAGGGAGTAGGCTACACCTTC
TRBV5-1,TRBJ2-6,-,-,CASRDSSGANVLTF,TGCGCCAGCAGGGACAGTTCTGGGGCCAACGTCCTGACTTTC
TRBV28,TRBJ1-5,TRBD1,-,CASSKAPQGVGNQPQHF,TGTGCCAGCAGTAAAGCCCCCCAGGGGGTGGGCAATCAGCCCCAGCATTTT
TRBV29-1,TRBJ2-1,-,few,CSVENDWVYNEQFF,TGCAGCGTTGAAAACGATTGGGTGTACAATGAGCAGTTCTTC